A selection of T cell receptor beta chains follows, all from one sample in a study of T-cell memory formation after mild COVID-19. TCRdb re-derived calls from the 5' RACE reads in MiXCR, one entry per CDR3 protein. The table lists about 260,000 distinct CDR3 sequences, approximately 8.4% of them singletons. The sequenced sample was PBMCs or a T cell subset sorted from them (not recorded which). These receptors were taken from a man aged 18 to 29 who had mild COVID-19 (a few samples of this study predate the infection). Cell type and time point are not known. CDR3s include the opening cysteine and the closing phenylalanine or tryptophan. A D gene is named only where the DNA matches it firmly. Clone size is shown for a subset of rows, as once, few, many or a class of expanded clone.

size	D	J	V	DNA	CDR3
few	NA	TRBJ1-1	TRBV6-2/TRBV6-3	TGTGCCAGCAGTTACTCCTGGGCAGACGCCACTGAAGCTTTCTTT	CASSYSWADATEAFF
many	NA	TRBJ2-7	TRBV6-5	TGTGCCAGCAGTTACTCGCGGGGCTCCTACGAGCAGTACTTC	CASSYSRGSYEQYF
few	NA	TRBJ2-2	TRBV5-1	TGCGCCAGCAGCTTGGAGTTGAGGGCCATCGGGGAGCTGTTTTTT	CASSLELRAIGELFF
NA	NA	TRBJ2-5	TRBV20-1	TGCAGTGCTTGGGACTTACAGGGAGGGGAGACCCAGTACTTC	CSAWDLQGGETQYF
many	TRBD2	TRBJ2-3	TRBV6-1	TGTGCCAGCCGGACTAGCGGGGGACCAAGCACAGATACGCAGTATTTT	CASRTSGGPSTDTQYF
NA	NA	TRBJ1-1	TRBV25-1	TGTGCCAGCAGTGAAGGGTACAGGGAAGAACTTGAAGCTTTCTTT	CASSEGYREELEAFF
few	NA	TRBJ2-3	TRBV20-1	TGCAGTACCAGCTTGGCAGATACGCAGTATTTT	CSTSLADTQYF
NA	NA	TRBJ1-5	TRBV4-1	TGCGCCAGCAGCCAAGTTTTGACAGGTGTTAGCAATCAGCCCCAGCATTTT	CASSQVLTGVSNQPQHF
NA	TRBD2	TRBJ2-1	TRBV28	TGTGCCAGCACGGGACTAGCGGGGGGGAAGGATATGCAGTTCTTC	CASTGLAGGKDMQFF
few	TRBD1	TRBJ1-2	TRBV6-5	TGTGCCAGCAGTGGACAGGGGCACTATGGCTACACCTTC	CASSGQGHYGYTF
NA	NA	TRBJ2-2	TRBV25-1	TGTGCCAGCAGTGACTCCGGGGAGCTGTTTTTT	CASSDSGELFF
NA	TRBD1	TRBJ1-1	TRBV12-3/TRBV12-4	TGTGCCAGCAGCGCCAATCCGGGACAGGGGGCCGGGGGTGAAGCTTTCTTT	CASSANPGQGAGGEAFF
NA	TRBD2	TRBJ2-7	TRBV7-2	TGTGCCAGCAGCTTTAGCGGGGGGGCCGGTTGGTACGAGCAGTACTTC	CASSFSGGAGWYEQYF
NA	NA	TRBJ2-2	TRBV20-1	TGCAGTGCTAGGATGGGGCAGGGCGGCACCGGGGAGCTGTTTTTT	CSARMGQGGTGELFF
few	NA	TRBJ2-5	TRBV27	TGTGCCAGCAGTCCACGCCCGTCCCAAGAGACCCAGTACTTC	CASSPRPSQETQYF
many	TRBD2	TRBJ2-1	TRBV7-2	TGTGCCAGCAGCAGGTCTAGCGGGGGCTCCTACAATGAGCAGTTCTTC	CASSRSSGGSYNEQFF
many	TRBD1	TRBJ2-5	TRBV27	TGTGCCACCCGGGAGACACGGACAGGGTGGGAGACCCAGTACTTC	CATRETRTGWETQYF
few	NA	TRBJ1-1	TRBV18	TGTGCCAGCTCACCACAAGGCGGAGGGGATGCTGAAGCTTTCTTT	CASSPQGGGDAEAFF
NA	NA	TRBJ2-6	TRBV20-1	TGCAGTGCTATGCCGGCCTCTGGGGCCAACGTCCTGACTTTC	CSAMPASGANVLTF
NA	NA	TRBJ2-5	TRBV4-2	TGTGCCAGCAGCCAAGGGAGGGTCCAAGAGACCCAGTACTTC	CASSQGRVQETQYF
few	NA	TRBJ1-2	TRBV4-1	TGCGCCAGCAGCCAAGGGGCCAGTACCTATGGCTACACCTTC	CASSQGASTYGYTF
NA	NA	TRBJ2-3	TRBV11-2	TGTGCCAGCAGGCCCGGGTGGGCAGATACGCAGTATTTT	CASRPGWADTQYF
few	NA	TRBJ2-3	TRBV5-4	TGTGCCACCACTGTAGCGGTTAGCACAGATACGCAGTATTTT	CATTVAVSTDTQYF
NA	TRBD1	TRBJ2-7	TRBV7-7	TGTGCCAGCAGCCTAAGCCTGGACAGGGGCTACGAGCAGTACTTC	CASSLSLDRGYEQYF
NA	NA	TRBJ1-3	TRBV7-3	TGTGCCAGCAGCGCGCAGCCACGGGGCTCTGGAAACACCATATATTTT	CASSAQPRGSGNTIYF
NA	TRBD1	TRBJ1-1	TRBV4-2	TGTGCCAGCAGCCCTGGGACAGGTGGGAGAACTGAAGCTTTCTTT	CASSPGTGGRTEAFF